Here is one T cell receptor beta chain with its context. The data originate from a study of blood T cell repertoires in COVID-19. Across the whole study: The United States, Italy and Spain provided the acute and convalescent COVID-19 samples. Sample material is recorded as cDNA or gDNA derived from T cells, B-cell-depleted T cells, or PBMCs.

Per the germline V gene, CDR1 is SEHNR and CDR2 is FQNEAQ (reference sequence). Trimming took 5 bases from V and 2 from J; bases not matched to a gene: 7. This CDR3 is 16 amino acids long. In the original workflow: Estimation of nucleated cell counts relied on the amplification of reference gene primers. Sequencing used immunoSEQ multiplex PCR; TCRdb keeps in-frame clones, though not all of them. Clone size and V and J calls were adopted from that table, with D and trimming inferred from the DNA. The sample lists about 130,000 clones, roughly four fifths occurring once. J is TRBJ1-4 and V is TRBV7-9; 8 nucleotides match TRBD1. This clonotype was sampled from a woman between 45 and 65 years old with acute or convalescent COVID-19. What was sequenced was peripheral blood. The CDR3, as DNA: TGTGCCAGCAGCACCCCCAGGGGGCTTACTAATGAAAAACTGTTTTTT. The encoded protein is CASSTPRGLTNEKLFF. Together with reference TRBV7-9 and TRBJ1-4, the CDR3 gives the full variable domain: DTGVSQNPRHKITKRGQNVTFRCDPISEHNRLYWYRQTLGQGPEFLTYFQNEAQLEKSRLLSDRFSAERPKGSFSTLEIQRTEQGDSAMYLCASSTPRGLTNEKLFFGSGTQLSVL.